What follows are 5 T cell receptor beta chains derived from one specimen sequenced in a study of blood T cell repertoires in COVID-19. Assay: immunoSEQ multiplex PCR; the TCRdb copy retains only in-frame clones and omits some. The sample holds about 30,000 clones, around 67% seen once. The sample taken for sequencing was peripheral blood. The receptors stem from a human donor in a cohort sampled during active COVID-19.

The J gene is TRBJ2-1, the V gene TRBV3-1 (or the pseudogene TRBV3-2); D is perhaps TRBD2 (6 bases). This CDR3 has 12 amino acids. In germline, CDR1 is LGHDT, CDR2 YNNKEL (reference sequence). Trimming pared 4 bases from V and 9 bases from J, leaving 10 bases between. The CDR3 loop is CASSPRGIEQFF. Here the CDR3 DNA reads TGTGCCAGCAGCCCTCGCGGGATTGAGCAGTTCTTC.

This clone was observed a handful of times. The CDR3 loop reads CAIKTEFTDTQYF. The CDR3 bases are TGTGCCATCAAAACAGAATTCACAGATACGCAGTATTTT. The chain links TRBV10-3 to TRBJ2-3, with D unresolved. This CDR3 has 13 residues. The V and J ends lost 7 bases and 2 bases respectively, with 10 bases between them. The germline gives CDR1 ENHRY, CDR2 SYGVKD.

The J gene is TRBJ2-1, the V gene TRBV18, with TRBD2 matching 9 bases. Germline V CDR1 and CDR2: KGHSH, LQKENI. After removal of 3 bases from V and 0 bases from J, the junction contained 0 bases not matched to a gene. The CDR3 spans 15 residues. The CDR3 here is CASSPSGGSYNEQFF. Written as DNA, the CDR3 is TGTGCCAGCTCACCTAGCGGGGGCTCCTACAATGAGCAGTTCTTC. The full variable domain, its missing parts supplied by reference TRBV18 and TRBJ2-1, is NAGVMQNPRHLVRRRGQEARLRCSPMKGHSHVYWYRQLPEEGLKFMVYLQKENIIDESGMPKERFSAEFPKEGPSILRIQQVVRGDSAAYFCASSPSGGSYNEQFFGPGTRLTVL.

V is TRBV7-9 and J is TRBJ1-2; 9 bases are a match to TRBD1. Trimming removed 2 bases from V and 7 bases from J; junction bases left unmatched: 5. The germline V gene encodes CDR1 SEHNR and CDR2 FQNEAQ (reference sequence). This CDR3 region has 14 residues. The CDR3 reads CASSLTGQGRGYTF. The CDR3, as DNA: TGTGCCAGCAGCTTAACGGGACAGGGCCGTGGCTACACCTTC.

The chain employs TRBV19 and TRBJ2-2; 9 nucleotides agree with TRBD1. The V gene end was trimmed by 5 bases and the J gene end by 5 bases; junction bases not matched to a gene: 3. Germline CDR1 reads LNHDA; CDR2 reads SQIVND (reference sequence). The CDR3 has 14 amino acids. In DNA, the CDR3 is TGTGCCAGTAGTCTGGGGACAGGGACCGGGGAGCTGTTTTTT. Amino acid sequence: CASSLGTGTGELFF.